This T cell receptor (beta chain) was sequenced for a study of response to subunit inactivated influenza vaccine (dated by TCRdb to the late 2010s). For the wider study: To follow how T cells responded to a trivalent subunit inactivated influenza vaccine, the researchers relied on deep quantitative profiling of the T cell receptor repertoire.

What the work shows at the level of the full study, not this receptor alone: The authors proposed that each seasonal influenza vaccination may bring in only a limited number of new T cells.

Cut back by 11 bases and 3 bases, the V and J ends lie 17 bases apart. From its cysteine to its phenylalanine, the CDR3 spans 14 amino acids. Kept here is only the CDR3 DNA, which spans 42 bases and is read in frame from base 1. The table lists this clonotype with many counts. This receptor's antigen is unknown. No base quality values were provided; no much bigger clone lies one nucleotide off. To prepare the library, RT-PCR was applied. These reads were obtained on an Illumina HiSeq 2500. TCRdb reanalyzed the raw reads on its own, using fastp at Q25 for trimming and MiXCR for clone calling, and kept in-frame beta chains. Each CDR3 protein appears once, grouped with its most common genes and DNA. Recorded for this sample are around 200,000 distinct CDR3 sequences; about 15% of them occurred a single time. 20% to 30% of the sample rests with the top ten.

The TCR sequence derives from a man over 45 who received an inactivated influenza vaccine. Donor details come from another sample of the same person, matched by shared clones. Sequences were derived from CD8+ T cells sorted from PBMCs, sampled 5 days after vaccination. The chain is made from TRBV12-3 or TRBV12-4 and TRBJ2-1, with the D gene call left open. The sequenced DNA is TGTGCCTGCATCGGCGCGGCGAGCTACAATGAGCAGTTCTTC. It encodes CACIGAASYNEQFF.